This TCR beta chain was retrieved from a study of blood T cell repertoires in COVID-19. Study information: T cells, B-cell-depleted T cells, or PBMCs provided the cDNA or gDNA that served as material.

This clone was recorded only once. Authors' data handling: Reference gene primer amplification gave estimated nucleated cell counts. Repertoires were generated with immunoSEQ multiplex PCR, while TCRdb's copy carries only in-frame clones and drops some. D and trimming were read from the DNA, whereas the V and J calls and clone size are those reported in that table. The table shows some 230,000 clones, with roughly 80% occurring only once. Unmatched junction bases numbered 7, after V lost 3 bases and J lost 0 bases. Germline assignment: CDR1 MNHNS and CDR2 SASEGT. The CDR3 length is 17 residues. The sample consisted of peripheral blood. The chain combines TRBV6-1 with TRBJ2-1, with 8 bases aligning to TRBD1. This clonotype was sampled from a woman aged 55-69 years who had recovered from COVID-19. This CDR3 reads CASSDTTGASSYNEQFF. The CDR3 DNA sequence: TGTGCCAGCAGTGATACGACAGGGGCCAGCTCCTACAATGAGCAGTTCTTC.